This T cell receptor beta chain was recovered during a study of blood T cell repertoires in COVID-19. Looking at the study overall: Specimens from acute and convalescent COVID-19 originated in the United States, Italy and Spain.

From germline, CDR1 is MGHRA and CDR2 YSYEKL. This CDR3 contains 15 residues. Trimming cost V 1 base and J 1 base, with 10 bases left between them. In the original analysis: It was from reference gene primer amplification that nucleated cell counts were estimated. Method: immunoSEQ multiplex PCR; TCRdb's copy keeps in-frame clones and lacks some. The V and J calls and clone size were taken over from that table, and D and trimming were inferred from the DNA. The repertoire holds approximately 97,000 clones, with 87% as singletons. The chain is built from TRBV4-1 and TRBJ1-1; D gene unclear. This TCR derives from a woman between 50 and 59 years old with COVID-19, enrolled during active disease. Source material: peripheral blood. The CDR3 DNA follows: TGCGCCAGCAGCCAAGCGCGGGGTACGAACACTGAAGCTTTCTTT. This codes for CASSQARGTNTEAFF.